Listed below are T cell receptor beta chains from one sample, sequenced in a study of OX40 agonist ivuxolimab in advanced cancers. The protocol was immunoSEQ multiplex PCR, while the TCRdb copy is restricted to in-frame clones and leaves out a portion. Of fewer than 65,000 clones in the sample, 75% to 90% were seen once. Sequencing used CD4+ or CD8+ T cells sorted from blood, obtained in a trial of the OX40 agonist ivuxolimab. Every receptor here comes from an adult with an advanced solid tumor such as melanoma, head and neck, liver or kidney cancer. Both conserved end residues are part of each CDR3. A D gene is named only where the DNA matches it firmly. Expanded clones get a size class; other rows say once, few or many, or leave the size out.

clone_size: .
v_call: TRBV6-5
d_call: TRBD2
j_call: TRBJ2-1
cdr3_nt: TGTGCCAGCAGGGTAGGCGGGAGGCCCGAGCAGTTCTTC
cdr3_aa: CASRVGGRPEQFF

clone_size: .
v_call: TRBV2
d_call: .
j_call: TRBJ1-3
cdr3_nt: TGTGCCAGCAGGAGGGACGGTGGAAACACCATATATTTT
cdr3_aa: CASRRDGGNTIYF

clone_size: .
v_call: TRBV18
d_call: .
j_call: TRBJ1-5
cdr3_nt: TGTGCCAGCTCACGAGGGACAATTAATAGCAATCAGCCCCAGCATTTT
cdr3_aa: CASSRGTINSNQPQHF

clone_size: .
v_call: TRBV5-1
d_call: .
j_call: TRBJ2-3
cdr3_nt: TGCGCCAGCAGCTTGCAACTAGCAACAGATACGCAGTATTTT
cdr3_aa: CASSLQLATDTQYF

clone_size: .
v_call: TRBV7-8
d_call: .
j_call: TRBJ1-1
cdr3_nt: TGTGCCAGCAGATACAAGTTTGAAACTGAAGCTTTCTTT
cdr3_aa: CASRYKFETEAFF

clone_size: .
v_call: TRBV7-2
d_call: TRBD2
j_call: TRBJ2-1
cdr3_nt: TGTGCCAGCAGCTTGACTAGCTCGTCCTACAATGAGCAGTTCTTC
cdr3_aa: CASSLTSSSYNEQFF

clone_size: .
v_call: TRBV5-5
d_call: TRBD1
j_call: TRBJ1-5
cdr3_nt: TGTGCCAGCAGCTCATTAGGGGGCCGGCCCCAGCATTTT
cdr3_aa: CASSSLGGRPQHF

clone_size: .
v_call: TRBV10-1
d_call: .
j_call: TRBJ2-3
cdr3_nt: TGCGCCAGCAGTGCGGTACGGGGAGGCACAGATACGCAGTATTTT
cdr3_aa: CASSAVRGGTDTQYF

clone_size: .
v_call: TRBV5-6
d_call: .
j_call: TRBJ2-5
cdr3_nt: TGTGCCAGCAGCTTGGCGGGGTACCTACAAGAGACCCAGTACTTC
cdr3_aa: CASSLAGYLQETQYF

clone_size: .
v_call: TRBV28
d_call: TRBD1
j_call: TRBJ1-1
cdr3_nt: TGTGCCAGCAGTTTGCCCGGACAGGGGAAGGTTGAAGCTTTCTTT
cdr3_aa: CASSLPGQGKVEAFF

clone_size: once
v_call: TRBV19
d_call: .
j_call: TRBJ1-5
cdr3_nt: TGTGCCAGTAGTCCCCGGGACCTGAATCAGCCCCAGCATTTT
cdr3_aa: CASSPRDLNQPQHF

clone_size: .
v_call: TRBV5-1
d_call: .
j_call: TRBJ1-5
cdr3_nt: TGCGCCAGCAGCTTGGGACAGCCCAATCAGCCCCAGCATTTT
cdr3_aa: CASSLGQPNQPQHF

clone_size: .
v_call: TRBV20-1
d_call: TRBD1
j_call: TRBJ2-7
cdr3_nt: TGCAGTACGGGACAGGGGTACGAGCAGTACTTC
cdr3_aa: CSTGQGYEQYF

clone_size: .
v_call: TRBV18
d_call: .
j_call: TRBJ1-1
cdr3_nt: TGTGCCAGCAGAGAATCGACAGGAATGAACACTGAAGCTTTCTTT
cdr3_aa: CASRESTGMNTEAFF

clone_size: .
v_call: TRBV4-1
d_call: TRBD2
j_call: TRBJ2-1
cdr3_nt: TGCGCCAGCAGCCGCCCGGGAGATCGGGAGGGATACAATGAGCAGTTCTTC
cdr3_aa: CASSRPGDREGYNEQFF

clone_size: .
v_call: TRBV7-6
d_call: .
j_call: TRBJ2-3
cdr3_nt: TGTGCCAGCAGCTTAACTCTGGGTACGCAGTATTTT
cdr3_aa: CASSLTLGTQYF

clone_size: .
v_call: TRBV6-6
d_call: .
j_call: TRBJ2-1
cdr3_nt: TGTGCCAGCAGTTACCGGACGGACTCCTACAATGAGCAGTTCTTC
cdr3_aa: CASSYRTDSYNEQFF

clone_size: .
v_call: TRBV7-6
d_call: TRBD2
j_call: TRBJ2-3
cdr3_nt: TGTGCCAGCAGCTTAGCCCTCACCCTAGCGGGATCCACAGATACGCAGTATTTT
cdr3_aa: CASSLALTLAGSTDTQYF

clone_size: once
v_call: TRBV6-5
d_call: TRBD2
j_call: TRBJ2-7
cdr3_nt: TGTGCCAGCAGAGGAGCGGGAGTGCACTACGAGCAGTACTTC
cdr3_aa: CASRGAGVHYEQYF

clone_size: .
v_call: TRBV28
d_call: TRBD2
j_call: TRBJ2-7
cdr3_nt: TGTGCCAGCTCTGAGGGCGGGAGGGTCTACGAGCAGTACTTC
cdr3_aa: CASSEGGRVYEQYF

clone_size: .
v_call: TRBV5-1
d_call: TRBD2
j_call: TRBJ2-3
cdr3_nt: TGCGCCAGCAGCTTAGCGGGAGAGGATACGCAGTATTTT
cdr3_aa: CASSLAGEDTQYF

clone_size: .
v_call: TRBV5-6
d_call: TRBD1
j_call: TRBJ1-1
cdr3_nt: TGTGCCAGTAGCGCAGGGGGATATACTGAAGCTTTCTTT
cdr3_aa: CASSAGGYTEAFF

clone_size: few
v_call: TRBV4-2
d_call: .
j_call: TRBJ1-1
cdr3_nt: TGTGCCAGCAGCCAAGGGACGACTAGGGGGGAGACTGAAGCTTTCTTT
cdr3_aa: CASSQGTTRGETEAFF

clone_size: .
v_call: TRBV6-1
d_call: .
j_call: TRBJ1-6
cdr3_nt: TGTGCCAGCAGTGCTCGCTTCTTACCCCTCCACTTT
cdr3_aa: CASSARFLPLHF

clone_size: .
v_call: TRBV7-9
d_call: TRBD2
j_call: TRBJ2-2
cdr3_nt: TGTGCCAGCCACTTAGGGAGGGAGAACACCGGGGAGCTGTTTTTT
cdr3_aa: CASHLGRENTGELFF

clone_size: few
v_call: TRBV18
d_call: .
j_call: TRBJ1-3
cdr3_nt: TGTGCCAGCTCACCACTAGGCAGCTCTGGAAACACCATATATTTT
cdr3_aa: CASSPLGSSGNTIYF

clone_size: .
v_call: TRBV18
d_call: .
j_call: TRBJ2-7
cdr3_nt: TGTGCCAGCTCACCACAGGGGGTTTACGAGCAGTACTTC
cdr3_aa: CASSPQGVYEQYF

clone_size: .
v_call: TRBV5-4
d_call: .
j_call: TRBJ2-3
cdr3_nt: TGTGCCAGCGGAGAGGCTAGCGGCACAGATACGCAGTATTTT
cdr3_aa: CASGEASGTDTQYF

clone_size: .
v_call: TRBV7-9
d_call: .
j_call: TRBJ1-2
cdr3_nt: TGTGCCAGCAGCCTACCCCGGGACACCCCAATCCCCTTC
cdr3_aa: CASSLPRDTPIPF

clone_size: .
v_call: TRBV27
d_call: .
j_call: TRBJ2-1
cdr3_nt: TGTGCCAGCAGTCCCGGGACCACCTACAATGAGCAGTTCTTC
cdr3_aa: CASSPGTTYNEQFF

clone_size: .
v_call: TRBV30
d_call: .
j_call: TRBJ1-1
cdr3_nt: TGTGCCTGGAGTGTTAAAACTGAAGCTTTCTTT
cdr3_aa: CAWSVKTEAFF

clone_size: once
v_call: TRBV4-1
d_call: .
j_call: TRBJ2-5
cdr3_nt: TGCGCCAGTAGCTTCCGGGACGGACAAGAGACCCAGTACTTC
cdr3_aa: CASSFRDGQETQYF

clone_size: .
v_call: TRBV7-2
d_call: .
j_call: TRBJ1-2
cdr3_nt: TGTGCCAGCAGCTTAGCGGTCGCGGGGGGCTATGGCTACACCTTC
cdr3_aa: CASSLAVAGGYGYTF

clone_size: .
v_call: TRBV6-1
d_call: TRBD1
j_call: TRBJ1-3
cdr3_nt: TGTGCCAGCAGTGACTACAGGGGGCGAGTCGGAAACACCATATATTTT
cdr3_aa: CASSDYRGRVGNTIYF

clone_size: once
v_call: TRBV15
d_call: .
j_call: TRBJ2-2
cdr3_nt: TGTGCCACCAGCAGAGATCCCCAGGGGGGGACCGGGGAGCTGTTTTTT
cdr3_aa: CATSRDPQGGTGELFF

clone_size: .
v_call: TRBV11-2
d_call: .
j_call: TRBJ2-2
cdr3_nt: TGCGCCAGCAGCTTAGGGTCGAACACCGGGGAGCTGTTTTTT
cdr3_aa: CASSLGSNTGELFF

clone_size: .
v_call: TRBV19
d_call: TRBD2
j_call: TRBJ2-3
cdr3_nt: TGTGCCAGTAGTATAGCCTTCGGGGGGGGAGAGGATACGCAGTATTTT
cdr3_aa: CASSIAFGGGEDTQYF

clone_size: few
v_call: TRBV5-6
d_call: TRBD2
j_call: TRBJ2-1
cdr3_nt: TGTGCCAGCAGCTTGGAGGTAGCGGGAGATGCGGGGGAGCAGTTCTTC
cdr3_aa: CASSLEVAGDAGEQFF

clone_size: .
v_call: TRBV19
d_call: .
j_call: TRBJ1-2
cdr3_nt: TGTGCCAGTAGTATAGGGACCAGGGACGGCTATGGCTACACCTTC
cdr3_aa: CASSIGTRDGYGYTF